The 9 T cell receptor beta chains in this list originate from one sample, sequenced in a study of blood T cell repertoires in COVID-19. Produced via immunoSEQ multiplex PCR; TCRdb's table is partial and in-frame only. The sample shows about 54,000 clones, 85% to 90% of them seen only once. Sequenced input: peripheral blood. The source is a man aged 40-55 years with active COVID-19.

The chain is built from TRBV28 and TRBJ2-5, with 11 bases aligning to TRBD2. Germline lookup yields CDR1 MDHEN and CDR2 SYDVKM. J lost 2 bases, V lost 3 bases, and 11 bases had no gene match. The CDR3 extends over 18 amino acids. The CDR3 sequence: CASSLAGTSGEEQETQYF. In DNA, the CDR3 is TGTGCCAGCAGTTTGGCAGGGACTAGCGGAGAAGAACAAGAGACCCAGTACTTC.

The rearrangement uses TRBV3-1 (or the pseudogene TRBV3-2) and TRBJ2-7; D unresolved. CDR3 size: 14 residues. V gave up 0 bases and J gave up 0 bases, with 6 bases separating them. Per the germline V gene, CDR1 is LGHDT and CDR2 is YNNKEL (reference sequence). DNA of the CDR3: TGTGCCAGCAGCCAAGACGCCAGCTCCTACGAGCAGTACTTC. It encodes CASSQDASSYEQYF.

This clone was seen a few times. The V and J genes are TRBV2 and TRBJ1-2; a weak D match, TRBD1 (6 bases). Between the trimmed V and J ends, which lost 1 base and 2 bases, there was a span of 11 bases. The CDR3 covers 15 residues. Germline loops: CDR1 SNHLY, CDR2 FYNNEI. The CDR3 here is CASSEGGQQNYGYTF. Written as DNA, the CDR3 is TGTGCCAGCAGTGAAGGAGGACAGCAAAACTATGGCTACACCTTC.

V and J are TRBV7-9 and TRBJ2-1, with D possibly matching TRBD2 (6 bases). The CDR3 has 14 residues. In germline, CDR1 is SEHNR, CDR2 FQNEAQ (reference sequence). V lost 2 bases, J lost 10 bases, and 15 bases lay in between. The CDR3 sequence is CASSLLEGVSEQFF. In DNA form, the CDR3 reads TGTGCCAGCAGCTTACTGGAGGGAGTGAGCGAGCAGTTCTTC.

The V and J genes are TRBV7-3 and TRBJ2-7; D might be TRBD1 (5 bases). The ends were cut back, 2 bases at V and 5 bases at J, with 10 bases in the middle. Per the germline V gene, CDR1 is SGHTA and CDR2 is FQGTGA. The CDR3 is made up of 13 amino acids. The CDR3, as DNA: TGTGCCAGCAGCTTAGACAGTGGCGACGAGCAGTACTTC. Encoded protein: CASSLDSGDEQYF.

The chain employs TRBV9 and TRBJ1-5; a possible D gene is TRBD1 (5 bases). Germline CDR1 and CDR2: SGDLS and YYNGEE. V shed 3 bases and J shed 4 bases, with 11 bases lying between them. This CDR3 is 14 amino acids long. The CDR3: CASSAYGGNQPQHF. CDR3 DNA: TGTGCCAGCAGCGCTTACGGGGGAAATCAGCCCCAGCATTTT. Full variable domain (outside the CDR3, taken from reference TRBV9 and TRBJ1-5): DSGVTQTPKHLITATGQRVTLRCSPRSGDLSVYWYQQSLDQGLQFLIQYYNGEERAKGNILERFSAQQFPDLHSELNLSSLELGDSALYFCASSAYGGNQPQHFGDGTRLSIL.

The V gene is TRBV14, the J gene TRBJ1-1, with D uncertain. The CDR3 has 14 residues. Germline CDR1 and CDR2: SGHDN and FVKESK. The germline V and J ends were trimmed by 0 bases and 1 base, with 6 bases remaining between them. CDR3 in amino acids: CASSQDSRNTEAFF. The CDR3, as DNA: TGTGCCAGCAGCCAAGATAGCCGGAACACTGAAGCTTTCTTT.

The chain joins TRBV6-4 to TRBJ1-1; 8 nucleotides align to TRBD1. Germline assignment: CDR1 MRHNA and CDR2 SNTAGT. This CDR3 is built from 14 residues. V lost 4 bases to trimming and J lost 4 bases; unmatched junction nucleotides: 5. The DNA of the CDR3 is TGTGCCAGCAGTGCGGGAACAGGGGGCACTGAAGCTTTCTTT. Its protein is CASSAGTGGTEAFF.

The chain carries TRBV9 and TRBJ1-6, with D possibly TRBD1 on 5 matching bases. The CDR3 has 13 residues. Germline V gives CDR1 SGDLS, CDR2 YYNGEE. The ends were cut back, 4 bases at V and 10 bases at J, with 12 bases in the middle. The CDR3 DNA is TGTGCCAGCAGCCCTCAGCCAGGGTCACCCCTCCACTTT. Protein: CASSPQPGSPLHF. The full variable domain, rest sourced from reference TRBV9 and TRBJ1-6, is DSGVTQTPKHLITATGQRVTLRCSPRSGDLSVYWYQQSLDQGLQFLIQYYNGEERAKGNILERFSAQQFPDLHSELNLSSLELGDSALYFCASSPQPGSPLHFGNGTRLTVT.